A selection of T cell receptor beta chains follows, all from one sample in a study of PD-1 blockade in classical Hodgkin lymphoma. The method was immunoSEQ multiplex PCR; TCRdb's version includes in-frame clones alone and lacks a portion of them. The top ten clones hold roughly 0.5% of a sample with fewer than 20,000 clones, approximately 90% of them seen once. Sequencing input: CD4+ T cells from blood. The receptors originated from a human donor with classical Hodgkin lymphoma. Each CDR3 is given with its conserved first and last residue. The D gene is left open where the match is weak. Clone size, where shown, is once, few, many, or a class for clones that have expanded.

abundance: -; v_gene: TRBV18; j_gene: TRBJ2-6; d_gene: -; CDR3aa: CASSLTESGANVLTF; CDR3nt: TGTGCCAGCTCATTGACGGAATCTGGGGCCAACGTCCTGACTTTC
abundance: -; v_gene: TRBV4-1; j_gene: TRBJ1-4; d_gene: -; CDR3aa: CASSPPEGEKLFF; CDR3nt: TGCGCCAGCAGCCCGCCTGAGGGGGAAAAACTGTTTTTT
abundance: -; v_gene: TRBV2; j_gene: TRBJ1-2; d_gene: -; CDR3aa: CASKAGPYGYTF; CDR3nt: TGTGCCAGCAAGGCAGGACCCTATGGCTACACCTTC
abundance: -; v_gene: TRBV5-1; j_gene: TRBJ2-3; d_gene: -; CDR3aa: CASSLGSGGGTDTQYF; CDR3nt: TGCGCCAGCAGCTTGGGAAGCGGAGGAGGGACAGATACGCAGTATTTT
abundance: -; v_gene: TRBV20-1; j_gene: TRBJ2-4; d_gene: -; CDR3aa: CSASGRNIQYF; CDR3nt: TGCAGTGCCTCCGGGAGAAACATTCAGTACTTC
abundance: -; v_gene: TRBV6-5; j_gene: TRBJ1-2; d_gene: TRBD1; CDR3aa: CASSTGTGINYGYTF; CDR3nt: TGTGCCAGCAGTACTGGGACAGGGATTAACTATGGCTACACCTTC
abundance: -; v_gene: TRBV25-1; j_gene: TRBJ2-5; d_gene: -; CDR3aa: CASSDPTSGQTQQYF; CDR3nt: TGTGCCAGCAGTGACCCTACAAGCGGTCAAACTCAGCAGTACTTC
abundance: few; v_gene: TRBV28; j_gene: TRBJ1-6; d_gene: TRBD1; CDR3aa: CASSFGDRGYSPLHF; CDR3nt: TGTGCCAGCAGTTTTGGGGACAGGGGGTATTCACCCCTCCACTTT
abundance: -; v_gene: TRBV4-2; j_gene: TRBJ2-5; d_gene: TRBD1; CDR3aa: CASSRGTGEETQYF; CDR3nt: TGTGCCAGCAGCCGGGGGACAGGGGAGGAGACCCAGTACTTC
abundance: -; v_gene: TRBV19; j_gene: TRBJ1-3; d_gene: -; CDR3aa: CASSIGRNTIYF; CDR3nt: TGTGCCAGTAGTATAGGCCGGAACACCATATATTTT
abundance: once; v_gene: TRBV18; j_gene: TRBJ1-4; d_gene: -; CDR3aa: CASSPGSNEKLFF; CDR3nt: TGTGCCAGCTCACCTGGGAGTAATGAAAAACTGTTTTTT
abundance: -; v_gene: TRBV15; j_gene: TRBJ2-6; d_gene: -; CDR3aa: CATSRAWAGANVLTF; CDR3nt: TGTGCCACCAGCAGGGCGTGGGCTGGGGCCAACGTCCTGACTTTC
abundance: -; v_gene: TRBV19; j_gene: TRBJ1-1; d_gene: -; CDR3aa: CASIRSNTEAFF; CDR3nt: TGTGCCAGTATCCGCAGCAACACTGAAGCTTTCTTT
abundance: -; v_gene: TRBV6-1; j_gene: TRBJ1-2; d_gene: -; CDR3aa: CASRGRDPSYGYTF; CDR3nt: TGTGCCAGCAGGGGACGGGACCCGAGCTATGGCTACACCTTC
abundance: -; v_gene: TRBV30; j_gene: TRBJ1-1; d_gene: -; CDR3aa: CAWTSMVRFNTEAFF; CDR3nt: TGTGCCTGGACCAGCATGGTACGGTTTAACACTGAAGCTTTCTTT
abundance: -; v_gene: TRBV28; j_gene: TRBJ2-7; d_gene: -; CDR3aa: CASSSSVYEQYF; CDR3nt: TGTGCCAGCAGTTCCTCGGTCTACGAGCAGTACTTC
abundance: -; v_gene: TRBV14; j_gene: TRBJ1-1; d_gene: -; CDR3aa: CASSRSRLLNTEAFF; CDR3nt: TGTGCCAGCAGCCGAAGTAGGCTTTTGAACACTGAAGCTTTCTTT
abundance: few; v_gene: TRBV13; j_gene: TRBJ1-1; d_gene: -; CDR3aa: CASSRVTEAFF; CDR3nt: TGTGCCAGCAGCCGCGTTACTGAAGCTTTCTTT
abundance: -; v_gene: TRBV19; j_gene: TRBJ2-5; d_gene: -; CDR3aa: CASSISGTIRGETQYF; CDR3nt: TGTGCCAGTAGTATATCTGGCACCATTCGGGGGGAGACCCAGTACTTC
abundance: -; v_gene: TRBV10-3; j_gene: TRBJ1-2; d_gene: TRBD1; CDR3aa: CAITKDRAGYTF; CDR3nt: TGTGCCATCACCAAGGACAGGGCTGGCTACACCTTC
abundance: -; v_gene: TRBV7-9; j_gene: TRBJ1-2; d_gene: -; CDR3aa: CASSLPVRDGYTF; CDR3nt: TGTGCCAGCAGCTTACCCGTCAGGGATGGCTACACCTTC
abundance: -; v_gene: TRBV6-5; j_gene: TRBJ1-1; d_gene: -; CDR3aa: CASSDIPRVHLPFF; CDR3nt: TGTGCCAGCAGTGATATCCCCCGTGTACACCTACCTTTCTTT
abundance: -; v_gene: TRBV19; j_gene: TRBJ2-5; d_gene: TRBD2; CDR3aa: CASSMGGQETQYF; CDR3nt: TGTGCCAGTAGTATGGGGGGGCAAGAGACCCAGTACTTC
abundance: -; v_gene: TRBV5-4; j_gene: TRBJ2-3; d_gene: TRBD2; CDR3aa: CASSLAGGASTDTQYF; CDR3nt: TGTGCCAGCAGCTTGGCGGGAGGGGCTAGCACAGATACGCAGTATTTT
abundance: -; v_gene: TRBV7-2; j_gene: TRBJ2-2; d_gene: -; CDR3aa: CASSPGTGELFF; CDR3nt: TGTGCCAGCAGCCCCGGGACCGGGGAGCTGTTTTTT
abundance: once; v_gene: TRBV5-1; j_gene: TRBJ2-2; d_gene: TRBD1; CDR3aa: CASSLVGQGSTGELFF; CDR3nt: TGCGCCAGCAGCTTGGTCGGACAGGGGAGCACCGGGGAGCTGTTTTTT
abundance: -; v_gene: TRBV10-3; j_gene: TRBJ2-3; d_gene: -; CDR3aa: CAISEFRGVELDTQYF; CDR3nt: TGTGCCATCAGTGAATTCCGGGGTGTTGAGTTAGATACGCAGTATTTT
abundance: -; v_gene: TRBV15; j_gene: TRBJ2-3; d_gene: -; CDR3aa: CATSRDPGADTQYF; CDR3nt: TGTGCCACCAGCAGAGATCCGGGGGCGGATACGCAGTATTTT
abundance: -; v_gene: TRBV7-8; j_gene: TRBJ2-7; d_gene: -; CDR3aa: CASSARRQPSQEQYF; CDR3nt: TGTGCCAGCAGCGCCAGACGGCAGCCGAGCCAAGAGCAGTACTTC
abundance: -; v_gene: TRBV19; j_gene: TRBJ2-5; d_gene: -; CDR3aa: CASSRNPRGSETQYF; CDR3nt: TGTGCCAGTAGCAGAAACCCCCGGGGATCAGAGACCCAGTACTTC
abundance: -; v_gene: TRBV4-1; j_gene: TRBJ2-4; d_gene: -; CDR3aa: CASSQESVAGGGIQYF; CDR3nt: TGCGCCAGCAGCCAAGAATCCGTGGCAGGTGGGGGCATTCAGTACTTC
abundance: -; v_gene: TRBV30; j_gene: TRBJ2-5; d_gene: TRBD2; CDR3aa: CAWSVLAGPQAAQYF; CDR3nt: TGTGCCTGGAGTGTACTAGCGGGACCCCAGGCGGCCCAGTACTTC
abundance: once; v_gene: TRBV18; j_gene: TRBJ1-2; d_gene: -; CDR3aa: CASSPPGGSYGYTF; CDR3nt: TGTGCCAGCTCACCACCGGGGGGTTCCTATGGCTACACCTTC
abundance: -; v_gene: TRBV18; j_gene: TRBJ1-4; d_gene: -; CDR3aa: CASSVGTREKLFF; CDR3nt: TGTGCCAGCTCCGTTGGGACCCGCGAAAAACTGTTTTTT
abundance: -; v_gene: TRBV11-3; j_gene: TRBJ2-7; d_gene: TRBD2; CDR3aa: CASSLGLAPYEQYF; CDR3nt: TGTGCCAGCAGCTTGGGACTAGCCCCCTACGAGCAGTACTTC
abundance: -; v_gene: TRBV5-1; j_gene: TRBJ2-2; d_gene: -; CDR3aa: CASSIDRAGTGELFF; CDR3nt: TGCGCCAGCAGCATTGACCGGGCAGGCACCGGGGAGCTGTTTTTT
abundance: -; v_gene: TRBV5-1; j_gene: TRBJ2-7; d_gene: -; CDR3aa: CASSLFDSAYEQYF; CDR3nt: TGCGCCAGCAGCCTTTTTGACAGCGCCTACGAGCAGTACTTC
abundance: -; v_gene: TRBV9; j_gene: TRBJ2-6; d_gene: TRBD1; CDR3aa: CASSAGTGGSGANVLTF; CDR3nt: TGTGCCAGCAGCGCCGGGACAGGGGGCTCTGGGGCCAACGTCCTGACTTTC
abundance: -; v_gene: TRBV28; j_gene: TRBJ1-5; d_gene: -; CDR3aa: CASSLAVSNQPQHF; CDR3nt: TGTGCCAGCAGTTTGGCTGTTAGCAATCAGCCCCAGCATTTT
abundance: -; v_gene: TRBV15; j_gene: TRBJ2-3; d_gene: TRBD2; CDR3aa: CATSRDQLAGVSQYF; CDR3nt: TGTGCCACCAGCAGAGATCAACTAGCGGGAGTCTCGCAGTATTTT
abundance: -; v_gene: TRBV30; j_gene: TRBJ1-1; d_gene: -; CDR3aa: CAWYQELSNTEAFF; CDR3nt: TGTGCCTGGTACCAGGAACTCTCGAACACTGAAGCTTTCTTT
abundance: -; v_gene: TRBV5-1; j_gene: TRBJ2-2; d_gene: -; CDR3aa: CASSLAEGGRAGELFF; CDR3nt: TGCGCCAGCAGCTTGGCCGAAGGGGGACGAGCCGGGGAGCTGTTTTTT
abundance: -; v_gene: TRBV10-2; j_gene: TRBJ1-2; d_gene: TRBD1; CDR3aa: CASSEPAGQGGRYTF; CDR3nt: TGCGCCAGCAGTGAGCCGGCCGGACAGGGCGGTCGCTACACCTTC
abundance: -; v_gene: TRBV2; j_gene: TRBJ2-1; d_gene: TRBD2; CDR3aa: CASSDGAGGHNNEQFF; CDR3nt: TGTGCCAGCAGTGATGGGGCGGGAGGTCATAACAATGAGCAGTTCTTC
abundance: -; v_gene: TRBV7-2; j_gene: TRBJ2-7; d_gene: -; CDR3aa: CASSLDGGHYEQYF; CDR3nt: TGTGCCAGCAGCTTAGACGGCGGGCACTACGAGCAGTACTTC
abundance: few; v_gene: TRBV28; j_gene: TRBJ1-5; d_gene: -; CDR3aa: CASSRGNQPQHF; CDR3nt: TGTGCCAGCAGTCGGGGTAATCAGCCCCAGCATTTT